Listed here are 15 T cell receptor beta chains from one sample, sequenced in a study of T-cell memory formation after mild COVID-19. TCRdb passed the 5' RACE reads through MiXCR, listing each CDR3 protein once. The sample holds about 470,000 distinct CDR3 sequences, over 15% seen once. Sequenced input: PBMCs or a T cell subset sorted from them (not recorded which). These receptors were collected from an adult woman who had mild COVID-19 (a few samples of this study predate the infection). Cell type and time point are not known.

This clonotype was detected only a few times. This sequence joins TRBV7-9 and TRBJ1-2; D remains unclear. Per the germline V gene, CDR1 is SEHNR and CDR2 is FQNEAQ (reference sequence). V dropped 1 base and J dropped 7 bases, with 13 bases sitting between them. The CDR3 runs to 14 residues. CDR3 nucleotides: TGTGCCAGCAGCTTAGAGTCCCCGACGGGTGGCTACACCTTC. This encodes CASSLESPTGGYTF.

The gene calls are TRBV29-1 and TRBJ2-5, with a tentative D call TRBD2 (6 bases). Germline lookup yields CDR1 SQVTM and CDR2 ANQGSEA. Between the trimmed V and J ends, which lost 8 bases and 4 bases, there was a span of 14 bases. CDR3 length equals 12 residues. The CDR3 is CSIYHGGETQYF. The CDR3 bases are TGCAGCATCTACCACGGGGGAGAGACCCAGTACTTC.

The chain links TRBV6-5 to TRBJ2-7; D perhaps matches TRBD2 (5 bases). Per germline, CDR1 MNHEY and CDR2 SVGAGI. This CDR3 contains 15 residues. Trimming removed 11 bases from V and 3 bases from J, with 23 bases in between. The CDR3 coding sequence is TGTGCCTCCCAGTTCGATAGAGGGATGCTCTACGAGCAGTACTTC. This translates into CASQFDRGMLYEQYF.

This clonotype was detected a few times. V usage is TRBV9 and J usage is TRBJ1-5; no definite D call. Germline values: CDR1 SGDLS, CDR2 YYNGEE. Trimming took 3 bases from V and 7 from J, leaving 14 bases between them. This CDR3 contains 14 residues. Written as DNA, the CDR3 is TGTGCCAGCAGCGCCGACGGCCTGTTGCAGCCCCAGCATTTT. It codes for CASSADGLLQPQHF.

This chain uses TRBV6-5 with TRBJ2-2; D is possibly TRBD1 or TRBD2 (5 bases each). Germline V lookup: CDR1 MNHEY, CDR2 SVGAGI. The CDR3 runs 19 residues. V dropped 7 bases and J dropped 6 bases, with 30 bases sitting between them. As DNA, the CDR3 is TGTGCCAGCACTCACTCGCCGAGGCAGGGACGCTCGCGCTCCGGGGAGCTGTTTTTT. Its translation: CASTHSPRQGRSRSGELFF.

V and J are TRBV6-1 and TRBJ2-3, with D perhaps matching TRBD2 (6 bases). The V end lost 1 base, the J end lost 2 bases, and 13 bases lay between the germline ends. The CDR3 spans 16 residues. Looked up from germline, CDR1 is MNHNS and CDR2 is SASEGT. CDR3 residues: CASSEVAGSHTDTQYF. In DNA, the CDR3 is TGTGCCAGCAGTGAAGTGGCGGGGTCCCACACAGATACGCAGTATTTT.

The V call is TRBV6-1, the J call TRBJ2-3, with a weak D call TRBD2 (6 bases). Trimming cost V 7 bases and J 5 bases, with 16 bases left between them. The CDR3 consists of 14 residues. Germline assignment: CDR1 MNHNS and CDR2 SASEGT. The CDR3 loop reads CASNKGLLGDTQYF. The CDR3 coding sequence is TGTGCCAGCAATAAGGGACTTCTCGGAGATACGCAGTATTTT.

The rearrangement uses TRBV15 and TRBJ2-1; D gene ambiguous. Between the trimmed V and J ends, which lost 5 bases and 2 bases, there was a span of 7 bases. Germline CDR1 LNHNV, CDR2 YYDKDF (reference sequence). The CDR3 has 13 residues. CDR3 nucleotide sequence: TGTGCCACCAGCTTCCAACCCTACAATGAGCAGTTCTTC. Its translation: CATSFQPYNEQFF.

The chain couples TRBV5-1 to TRBJ2-2; 10 bases line up with TRBD1. The V gene's germline CDR1 is SGHRS and CDR2 YFSETQ. This CDR3 is 15 amino acids long. Trimming cost V 4 bases and J 5 bases; bases outside gene matches: 5. The CDR3 here is CASSVDRGQTGELFF. In nucleotides, the CDR3 is TGCGCCAGCAGCGTTGACAGGGGGCAAACCGGGGAGCTGTTTTTT.

This CDR3 is CASRASGTQYF. Written as DNA, the CDR3 is TGTGCCAGCAGGGCCAGCGGGACCCAGTACTTC. V is TRBV11-2 and J is TRBJ2-5; tentative D call: TRBD2 (5 bases). The V gene's germline CDR1 is SGHAT and CDR2 FQNNGV. Trimming shortened V by 6 bases and J by 7 bases, and 9 bases separated the two germline ends. The CDR3 runs 11 residues.

This sequence joins TRBV30 and TRBJ2-1, with D perhaps given as TRBD1 or TRBD2 (5 bases each). This CDR3 is built from 14 residues. Per germline, CDR1 GTSNPN and CDR2 SVGIG (reference sequence). V dropped 1 base and J dropped 2 bases, with 9 bases sitting between them. CDR3 DNA: TGTGCCTGGAGTGCCGGGGCAACCTACAATGAGCAGTTCTTC. It specifies CAWSAGATYNEQFF.

The gene calls are TRBV3-1 and TRBJ2-7; D may be TRBD2 (6 bases). Germline CDR1 and CDR2: LGHDT and YNNKEL (reference sequence). Trimming removed 3 bases at V and 6 bases at J, with 21 bases between. The CDR3 consists of 16 residues. This chain's CDR3 is CASSHLGRTSRGEQYF. The CDR3 coding sequence is TGTGCCAGCAGCCACCTAGGGAGGACCTCGAGGGGCGAGCAGTACTTC.

This clonotype was recorded at least ten times. V gene TRBV6-2 or TRBV6-3 combines with J gene TRBJ2-2; D remains unclear. Trimming shortened V by 4 bases and J by 4 bases, and 4 bases separated the two germline ends. The germline gives CDR1 MNHEY, CDR2 SVGEGT. The CDR3 has 12 residues. In DNA form, the CDR3 reads TGTGCCAGCAGTTCCCCCACCGGGGAGCTGTTTTTT. The encoded protein is CASSSPTGELFF.

This sequence joins TRBV11-2 and TRBJ1-1; the match to TRBD1 covers 7 bases. This CDR3 contains 15 residues. Germline V gene sequence: CDR1 SGHAT, CDR2 FQNNGV. Unmatched junction bases numbered 6, after V lost 4 bases and J lost 1 base. The CDR3 sequence: CASSSSPGGNTEAFF. CDR3 in DNA: TGTGCCAGCAGCTCGTCCCCAGGGGGGAACACTGAAGCTTTCTTT.

The chain has TRBV27 and TRBJ2-7; 8 positions match TRBD1. V gave up 4 bases and J gave up 6 bases; unmatched junction bases: 14. The CDR3 length is 16 residues. CDR1 is MNHEY, CDR2 SMNVEV, per germline (reference sequence). CDR3 in amino acids: CASSSKPGGGIFEQYF. In DNA form, the CDR3 reads TGTGCCAGCAGTTCCAAGCCAGGGGGCGGTATATTCGAGCAGTACTTC.